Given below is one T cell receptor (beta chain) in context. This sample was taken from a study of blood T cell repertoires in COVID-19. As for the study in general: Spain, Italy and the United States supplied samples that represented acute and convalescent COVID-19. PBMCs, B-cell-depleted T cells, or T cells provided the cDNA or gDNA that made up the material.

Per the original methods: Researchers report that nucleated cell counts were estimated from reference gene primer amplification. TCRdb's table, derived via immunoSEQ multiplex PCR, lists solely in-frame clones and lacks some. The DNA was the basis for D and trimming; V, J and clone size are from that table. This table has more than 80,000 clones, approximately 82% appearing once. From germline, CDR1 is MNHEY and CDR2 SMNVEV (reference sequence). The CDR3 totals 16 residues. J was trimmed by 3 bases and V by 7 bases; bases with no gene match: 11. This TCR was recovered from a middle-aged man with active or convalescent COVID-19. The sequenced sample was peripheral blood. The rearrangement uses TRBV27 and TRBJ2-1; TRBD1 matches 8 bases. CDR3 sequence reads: CASTSVGTGVYNEQFF. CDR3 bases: TGTGCCAGCACTTCGGTTGGGACAGGAGTCTACAATGAGCAGTTCTTC.